What follows are 18 T cell receptor beta chains derived from one specimen sequenced in a study of cytomegalovirus exposure and HLA in healthy donors. A multiplex PCR was run with 60 Vbeta primers and 13 Jbeta primers. Produced via immunoSEQ multiplex PCR; TCRdb's table is partial and in-frame only. Counted here are roughly 160,000 clones, roughly 84% occurring once; the ten biggest clones make up roughly 2.5%. The sequenced material came from PBMCs. The receptors here all came from a man younger than 40 in good health and CMV-seropositive.

The chain carries TRBV4-3 and TRBJ2-7, with no clear D. The CDR3 covers 15 residues. Trimming cost V 1 base and J 2 bases, with 12 bases left between them. Germline V CDR1 and CDR2: LGHNA, YSLEER. The CDR3 protein is CASSQGTGGAYEQYF. The CDR3 nucleotides read TGCGCCAGCAGCCAAGGCACGGGTGGCGCCTACGAGCAGTACTTC.

The CDR3 here is CASSSPGLAGVSYEQYF. The CDR3 bases are TGTGCCAGCAGCTCGCCGGGACTAGCGGGAGTGTCCTACGAGCAGTACTTC. This rearrangement joins TRBV7-2 to TRBJ2-7; 14 bases align to TRBD2. The V and J ends lost 4 bases and 1 base, in that order; junction bases with no gene match: 6. The length of the CDR3 is 17 residues. The germline V gene has CDR1 SGHTA and CDR2 FQGNSA.

This clone was counted only a few times. The chain employs TRBV7-9 and TRBJ2-6; 12 nucleotides align to TRBD2. V gave up 5 bases and J gave up 0 bases; unmatched junction bases: 5. CDR1 is SEHNR, CDR2 FQNEAQ, per germline (reference sequence). This CDR3 is 18 amino acids long. In DNA, the CDR3 is TGTGCCAGCAGCACCACACTAGCGGGAGGCTCTGGGGCCAACGTCCTGACTTTC. Protein sequence: CASSTTLAGGSGANVLTF.

CDR3 nucleotides: TGTGCCAGCAGGGAGGACTCTGGAGGCACAGATACGCAGTATTTT. This sequence encodes CASREDSGGTDTQYF. This chain connects TRBV5-4 to TRBJ2-3; possible D gene TRBD2, 5 bases. Germline CDR1 SGHNT, CDR2 YYREEE (reference sequence). The CDR3 runs 15 residues. Trimming took 5 bases from V and 1 from J, leaving 14 bases between them.

V is TRBV9 and J is TRBJ2-5; 7 nucleotides align to TRBD1. The CDR3 contains 16 residues. Germline CDR1 SGDLS, CDR2 YYNGEE. Trimming took 0 bases from V and 5 from J; bases not matched to a gene: 10. The CDR3 DNA is TGTGCCAGCAGCGTAGGGGTGACAGGGTCGGAGGAGACCCAGTACTTC. Protein: CASSVGVTGSEETQYF.

V gene TRBV12-2 combines with J gene TRBJ2-7; TRBD1, the D gene given by the table, was not confirmed from the DNA. TRBV12-2 is a known pseudogene. CDR3 size: 19 residues. CDR3 loop: CASRFLGTSITRQGGEQYV. CDR3 bases: TGTGCAAGTCGCTTCTTGGGCACCAGTATCACTCGACAGGGGGGCGAGCAGTACGTC.

The rearrangement uses TRBV6-1 and TRBJ1-2, with D perhaps TRBD1 (5 bases). The germline gives CDR1 MNHNS, CDR2 SASEGT. The V and J ends lost 0 bases and 4 bases respectively, with 12 bases between them. The CDR3 is 15 amino acids. The CDR3 protein is CASSEAPGPIYGYTF. The CDR3 bases are TGTGCCAGCAGTGAAGCCCCAGGGCCCATCTATGGCTACACCTTC.

V and J are TRBV9 and TRBJ2-3, with 9 bases identical to TRBD2. The germline V gene encodes CDR1 SGDLS and CDR2 YYNGEE. The CDR3 spans 16 residues. V was pared by 0 bases and J by 0 bases, with 2 bases of the junction left unmatched. CDR3 coding DNA: TGTGCCAGCAGCGTAGGACTAGCGGAGAGCACAGATACGCAGTATTTT. It translates to CASSVGLAESTDTQYF.

The V call is TRBV5-1, the J call TRBJ2-1; TRBD2 is a possible D gene (6 bases). Trimming removed 0 bases from V and 9 bases from J, with 13 bases in between. Germline V gene data show CDR1 as SGHRS and CDR2 as YFSETQ. The CDR3 covers 14 residues. The CDR3 nucleotides are TGCGCCAGCAGCTTGGAGGAGGGTTGGGGTGAGCAGTTCTTC. Translating it yields CASSLEEGWGEQFF. The full variable domain, its missing parts supplied by reference TRBV5-1 and TRBJ2-1, is KAGVTQTPRYLIKTRGQQVTLSCSPISGHRSVSWYQQTPGQGLQFLFEYFSETQRNKGNFPGRFSGRQFSNSRSEMNVSTLELGDSALYLCASSLEEGWGEQFFGPGTRLTVL.

This chain connects TRBV7-9 to TRBJ2-7; no definite D call. Germline V gene data show CDR1 as SEHNR and CDR2 as FQNEAQ (reference sequence). This CDR3 is 14 amino acids long. V shed 5 bases and J shed 6 bases, with 17 bases lying between them. The CDR3 DNA reads TGTGCCAGCAGCGGGCACGCCGTCCCCCTCGAGCAGTACTTC. It encodes CASSGHAVPLEQYF.

This chain uses TRBV25-1 with TRBJ1-1; 8 positions agree with TRBD1. The CDR3 loop spans 15 amino acids. Germline V gene sequence: CDR1 MGHDK, CDR2 SYGVNS. The V segment lost 8 bases and the J segment 5 bases; nucleotides outside the gene matches: 13. The CDR3 region is CASLAQGVRGTEAFF. CDR3 in DNA: TGTGCCAGCTTAGCACAGGGGGTCCGAGGGACTGAAGCTTTCTTT. Based on the CDR3 plus reference TRBV25-1 and TRBJ1-1, the full variable domain is EADIYQTPRYLVIGTGKKITLECSQTMGHDKMYWYQQDPGMELHLIHYSYGVNSTEKGDLSSESTVSRIRTEHFPLTLESARPSHTSQYLCASLAQGVRGTEAFFGQGTRLTVV.

This clone has only one observation. This chain joins TRBV18 and TRBJ2-1; D gene unclear. CDR1 and CDR2 from the germline V gene are KGHSH and LQKENI. The CDR3 has 16 amino acids. The V end was cut by 2 bases, the J end by 4 bases, with 15 bases between. The DNA of the CDR3 is TGTGCCAGCTCACCAACCCCCCTATCCGTTTACAATGAGCAGTTCTTC. As protein: CASSPTPLSVYNEQFF. Full variable domain (remainder filled in from reference TRBV18 and TRBJ2-1): NAGVMQNPRHLVRRRGQEARLRCSPMKGHSHVYWYRQLPEEGLKFMVYLQKENIIDESGMPKERFSAEFPKEGPSILRIQQVVRGDSAAYFCASSPTPLSVYNEQFFGPGTRLTVL.

The chain employs TRBV11-2 and TRBJ2-2, with D perhaps TRBD2 (5 bases). Between the trimmed V and J ends, which lost 4 bases and 4 bases, there was a span of 16 bases. CDR1 and CDR2 (germline): SGHAT, FQNNGV. The length of the CDR3 is 16 residues. DNA of the CDR3: TGTGCCAGCAGCTCCTTAGGAGCGCGGGTCACCGGGGAGCTGTTTTTT. This sequence encodes CASSSLGARVTGELFF.

The chain links TRBV10-3 to TRBJ1-2; TRBD1 is a possible D gene (6 bases). Germline V gene data show CDR1 as ENHRY and CDR2 as SYGVKD. This CDR3 spans 15 amino acids. V was cut by 0 bases and J by 4 bases, with 12 bases left in between. The CDR3 sequence is CAISESTEGGYGYTF. CDR3 in DNA: TGTGCCATCAGTGAGTCGACTGAAGGGGGCTATGGCTACACCTTC.

CDR3 in DNA: TGTGCCAGCAGCTTAGCTGGTTCGAGCGGGAGAGGACCAGATACGCAGTATTTT. Translated, it gives CASSLAGSSGRGPDTQYF. The chain has TRBV7-9 and TRBJ2-3, with 8 bases that match TRBD2. Germline V CDR1 and CDR2: SEHNR, FQNEAQ (reference sequence). The CDR3 runs 18 residues. V was pared by 0 bases and J by 4 bases, with 12 bases of the junction left unmatched.

The V and J genes are TRBV11-3 and TRBJ2-3; tentative D call: TRBD2 (5 bases). The germline CDR1 and CDR2 sequences are SGHNT and YENEEA. This CDR3 is built from 14 residues. V was clipped by 0 bases and J by 5 bases, with 9 bases between them. Here the CDR3 reads CASSLERVRDTQYF. As DNA, the CDR3 is TGTGCCAGCAGCTTAGAGCGGGTGAGAGATACGCAGTATTTT.

This clone has more than one count but fewer than ten. V and J are TRBV7-2 and TRBJ1-5, with D unclear. Trimming removed 4 bases at V and 4 bases at J, with 5 bases between. This CDR3 contains 12 residues. CDR1 SGHTA and CDR2 FQGNSA come from the germline V gene. DNA for the CDR3: TGTGCCAGCAGCTCCGGGAATCAGCCCCAGCATTTT. Amino acid sequence: CASSSGNQPQHF.

This chain uses TRBV19 with TRBJ1-1; D is perhaps TRBD1 (6 bases). CDR3 size: 13 residues. Germline values: CDR1 LNHDA, CDR2 SQIVND (reference sequence). With 7 bases removed from V and 5 bases from J, the gap between germline ends came to 14 bases. CDR3 region: CASIGGGGTEAFF. In DNA, the CDR3 is TGTGCCAGTATTGGGGGAGGGGGGACTGAAGCTTTCTTT.